In its sample, the clone carrying this TCR beta chain was seen a few times. Its target is not known. CDR3 length: 15 residues. Germline loops: CDR1 SGHRS, CDR2 YFSETQ. The V gene lost 4 bases and the J gene lost 1 base, with 12 bases spanning the gap. The sample is drawn from a study of T-cell memory formation after mild COVID-19. Study overall: Largely, the TCR clusters proved donor specific.

Study-wide results and limits: Among clones contracting day 15 to 85, CD4/CD8 was balanced, whereas later expanders leaned CD4+. SARS-CoV-2 specificity was not confirmed for second-wave clones peaking on day 37.

One entry per CDR3 protein results from TCRdb running MiXCR on the 5' RACE reads. The sample has more than 350,000 distinct CDR3 sequences, about a sixth seen once. The sample taken for sequencing was PBMCs or a T cell subset sorted from them (not recorded which). The receptor was derived from a man between 18 and 29 years old who had mild COVID-19 (a few samples of this study predate the infection). Cell type and time point are not known. This chain uses TRBV5-1 with TRBJ1-5, with unresolved D. CDR3 nucleotides: TGCGCCAGCAGCGCGGGAACCTCGAGCAATCAGCCCCAGCATTTT. Its protein is CASSAGTSSNQPQHF.